Each of the 4 T cell receptor beta chains below was sequenced from the same sample in a study of shared clonotypes between healthy human individuals. Some clones are missing from TCRdb's copy, which holds only in-frame ones; the method was immunoSEQ multiplex PCR. The sample lists 2,500,000 or so clones, less than 95% seen once, with about 0.36% in the top ten. Sequenced: naive CD4+ T cells from PBMCs. As for subset: CD45RA+ positively selected. The receptors stem from a man in his late teens or twenties in good health. Some clones in this sample may be carry-over from other donors' samples.

The chain has TRBV6-4 and TRBJ2-3; no definite D call. From germline, CDR1 is MRHNA and CDR2 SNTAGT. Deletions cut 0 bases from V and 4 bases from J, with 8 bases between. This CDR3 comprises 14 residues. CDR3 coding DNA: TGTGCCAGCAGTGACTCCAGGAAAGCAGATACGCAGTATTTT. This gives the protein CASSDSRKADTQYF.

This sequence joins TRBV28 and TRBJ2-5; D gene uncertain. CDR3 size: 14 residues. The germline V gene has CDR1 MDHEN and CDR2 SYDVKM. V dropped 2 bases and J dropped 7 bases, with 14 bases sitting between them. The CDR3 DNA reads as TGTGCCAGCAGTTTACCCCTAGGGTTGGGGACCCAGTACTTC. Its translation: CASSLPLGLGTQYF.

This chain uses TRBV29-1 with TRBJ1-3, with D uncertain. The CDR3 runs to 14 residues. Germline-derived CDR1 and CDR2 are SQVTM and ANQGSEA. Between the trimmed V and J ends, which lost 4 bases and 3 bases, there was a span of 13 bases. CDR3 DNA sequence: TGCAGCGTTGCAAATACCCTGGTTGGAAACACCATATATTTT. Translated, it gives CSVANTLVGNTIYF.

As regards this clone: Other nucleotide sequences from this sample produce the same CDR3. CDR3 nucleotides: TGCGCCAGCAGCTTGGTCAGGGGGTCCTACGAGCAGTACTTC. Translated, it gives CASSLVRGSYEQYF. The V and J genes are TRBV5-1 and TRBJ2-7, with 7 positions matching TRBD1. This CDR3 comprises 14 residues. CDR1 SGHRS and CDR2 YFSETQ come from the germline V gene. V gave up 0 bases and J gave up 1 base; unmatched junction bases: 1.